The rows below give T cell receptor beta chains drawn from one sample of a study of blood T cell repertoires in COVID-19. Using immunoSEQ multiplex PCR, the repertoire was profiled, and TCRdb retains in-frame clones only, with some absent. The top ten hold around 2.7% of the sample, which has fewer than 200,000 clones, more than 75% seen once. The sample comprised peripheral blood. These receptors all stem from a middle-aged man with active or convalescent COVID-19. The CDR3 runs from the conserved cysteine through the conserved F or W. A D gene is named only where the DNA matches it firmly. Where a row states a size, it is once, few, many or the class of an expanded clone; other rows omit it.

v_gene	len	abundance	j_gene	d_gene	CDR3aa
TRBV28	15	-	TRBJ2-2	TRBD2	CASSKRLAGAGELFF
TRBV28	15	-	TRBJ1-2	-	CASSSLDSSNYGYTF
TRBV7-8	14	-	TRBJ2-5	TRBD1	CASSPDRGRETQYF
TRBV29-1	16	-	TRBJ1-2	TRBD1	CSVEKRDRGNNYGYTF
TRBV9	14	-	TRBJ1-6	-	CASSVGSDNSPLHF
TRBV5-4	14	-	TRBJ2-7	-	CASSLDSGTYEQYF
TRBV7-3	15	-	TRBJ2-3	TRBD2	CASSLLAGGTDTQYF
TRBV28	14	-	TRBJ1-2	TRBD1	CASRNQGQGGGYTF
TRBV6-6	16	-	TRBJ2-7	-	CASSYGGRGYLDEQYF
TRBV24-1	15	-	TRBJ2-6	-	CATSDSTKGANVLTF
TRBV29-1	15	-	TRBJ2-1	-	CSVGAGFLGDNEQFF
TRBV9	12	-	TRBJ2-3	-	CASSPQIDTQYF
TRBV29-1	14	-	TRBJ2-2	-	CSVELAISTGELFF
TRBV7-2	13	-	TRBJ2-2	-	CASSPRVNGELFF
TRBV7-9	13	-	TRBJ1-2	TRBD1	CASSPPGGGGYTF
TRBV28	15	-	TRBJ1-4	-	CASCWFGATNEKLFF
TRBV2	18	few	TRBJ1-3	-	CASSERGREPLSGNTIYF
TRBV6-1	15	-	TRBJ1-5	-	CASSETEGRNQPQHF
TRBV30	15	-	TRBJ1-4	TRBD1	CAWSYKTGGNEKLFF
TRBV7-9	15	-	TRBJ1-3	-	CASSLWGGTGNTIYF
TRBV7-7	15	-	TRBJ2-7	TRBD1	CASSLGTGGYDEQYF
TRBV19	14	few	TRBJ2-7	-	CASSISAGYYEQYF
TRBV11-3	13	-	TRBJ1-1	-	CASSPGVATEAFF
TRBV11-2	16	-	TRBJ2-1	TRBD2	CASSLGGTSGAHEQFF
TRBV9	13	once	TRBJ1-1	TRBD1	CASSGGGVSEAFF
TRBV4-1	14	-	TRBJ1-1	-	CASSQRNLNTEAFF
TRBV11-2	13	-	TRBJ1-5	-	CASSLAGGQPQHF
TRBV3-1/TRBV3-2	12	-	TRBJ1-1	TRBD1	CASSLRTGEAFF
TRBV2	14	-	TRBJ2-2	-	CASRTGRSTGELFF
TRBV28	15	-	TRBJ2-7	TRBD1	CATRFGGQGSYEQYF
TRBV11-2	15	-	TRBJ2-7	TRBD1	CASSLDSGTGGEQYF
TRBV6-5	13	-	TRBJ1-6	TRBD1	CASSFYRGSPLHF
TRBV6-5	13	-	TRBJ1-1	-	CASSRQSGTEAFF
TRBV4-3	17	once	TRBJ1-4	-	CASSQEQGRATNEKLFF
TRBV9	13	-	TRBJ2-5	-	CASSLSGEETQYF
TRBV20-1	12	-	TRBJ2-5	-	CSASYSQETQYF
TRBV29-1	14	-	TRBJ2-3	TRBD2	CSGGTSGVQDTQYF
TRBV12-5	14	once	TRBJ2-7	-	CASGQEVGAGEQYF
TRBV27	14	-	TRBJ1-1	-	CASRPLAQNTEAFF
TRBV28	15	-	TRBJ2-3	TRBD2	CASSFSRGGADTQYF